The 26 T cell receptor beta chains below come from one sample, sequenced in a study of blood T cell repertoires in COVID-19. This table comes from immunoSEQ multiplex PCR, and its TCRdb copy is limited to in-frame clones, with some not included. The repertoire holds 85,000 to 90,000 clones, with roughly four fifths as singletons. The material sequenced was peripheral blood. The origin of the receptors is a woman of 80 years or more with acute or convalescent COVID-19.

CDR3 nucleotide sequence: TGTGCCAGTAGTTTGCCGGGGAACTATGGCTACACCTTC. This codes for CASSLPGNYGYTF. This chain connects TRBV19 to TRBJ1-2; the D is unclear. V lost 5 bases and J 2 bases, leaving 9 bases between the germline ends. The CDR3 loop spans 13 amino acids. Germline V lookup: CDR1 LNHDA, CDR2 SQIVND (reference sequence).

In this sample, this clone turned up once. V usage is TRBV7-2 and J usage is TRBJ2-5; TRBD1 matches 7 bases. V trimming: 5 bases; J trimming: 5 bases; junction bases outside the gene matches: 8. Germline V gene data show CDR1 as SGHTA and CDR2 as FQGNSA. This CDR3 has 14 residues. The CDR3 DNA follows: TGTGCCAGCAGCCCAGGGGGAACGGGGGAGACCCAGTACTTC. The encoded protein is CASSPGGTGETQYF. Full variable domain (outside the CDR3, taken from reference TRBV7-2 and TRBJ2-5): GAGVSQSPSNKVTEKGKDVELRCDPISGHTALYWYRQSLGQGLEFLIYFQGNSAPDKSGLPSDRFSAERTGGSVSTLTIQRTQQEDSAVYLCASSPGGTGETQYFGPGTRLLVL.

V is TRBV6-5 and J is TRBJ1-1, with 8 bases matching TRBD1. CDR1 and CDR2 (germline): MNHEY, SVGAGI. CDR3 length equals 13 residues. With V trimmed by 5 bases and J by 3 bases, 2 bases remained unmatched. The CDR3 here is CASSTGGHTEAFF. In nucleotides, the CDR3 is TGTGCCAGCAGTACAGGGGGTCACACTGAAGCTTTCTTT.

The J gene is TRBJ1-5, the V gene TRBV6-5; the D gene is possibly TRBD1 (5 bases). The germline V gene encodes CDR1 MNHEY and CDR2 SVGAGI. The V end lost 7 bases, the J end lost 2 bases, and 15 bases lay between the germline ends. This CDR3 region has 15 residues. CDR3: CASNGAGRGNQPQHF. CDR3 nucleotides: TGTGCCAGCAATGGGGCAGGGAGGGGCAATCAGCCCCAGCATTTT.

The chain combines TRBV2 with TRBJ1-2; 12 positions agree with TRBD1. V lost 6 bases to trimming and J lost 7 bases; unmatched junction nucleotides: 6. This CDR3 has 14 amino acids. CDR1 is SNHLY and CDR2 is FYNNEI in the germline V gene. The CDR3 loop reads CASSPGQGAFGYTF. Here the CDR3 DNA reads TGTGCCAGCAGCCCGGGACAGGGGGCTTTTGGCTACACCTTC.

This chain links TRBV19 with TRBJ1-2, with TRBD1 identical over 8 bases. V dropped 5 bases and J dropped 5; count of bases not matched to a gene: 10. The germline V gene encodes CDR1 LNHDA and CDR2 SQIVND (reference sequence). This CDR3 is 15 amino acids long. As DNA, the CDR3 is TGTGCCAGTAGTGTTATAGGGACAGGAGCTTATGGCTACACCTTC. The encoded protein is CASSVIGTGAYGYTF. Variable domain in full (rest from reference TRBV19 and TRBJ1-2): DGGITQSPKYLFRKEGQNVTLSCEQNLNHDAMYWYRQDPGQGLRLIYYSQIVNDFQKGDIAEGYSVSREKKESFPLTVTSAQKNPTAFYLCASSVIGTGAYGYTFGSGTRLTVV.

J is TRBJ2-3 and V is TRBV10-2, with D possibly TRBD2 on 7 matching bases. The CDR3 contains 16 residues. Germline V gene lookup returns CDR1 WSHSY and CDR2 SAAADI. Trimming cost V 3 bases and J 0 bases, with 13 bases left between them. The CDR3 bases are TGCGCCAGCAGTGAAGGGGCGGGGGCTAGCACAGATACGCAGTATTTT. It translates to CASSEGAGASTDTQYF.

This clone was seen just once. Here the CDR3 DNA reads TGTGCCAGCAGTTTGGTAGGACAGGGTTTGAACACTGAAGCTTTCTTT. Translating gives CASSLVGQGLNTEAFF. The V gene is TRBV28, the J gene TRBJ1-1; TRBD1 aligns across 8 bases. V gave up 3 bases and J gave up 0 bases; unmatched junction bases: 6. CDR1 is MDHEN and CDR2 is SYDVKM in the germline V gene. There are 16 residues in the CDR3.

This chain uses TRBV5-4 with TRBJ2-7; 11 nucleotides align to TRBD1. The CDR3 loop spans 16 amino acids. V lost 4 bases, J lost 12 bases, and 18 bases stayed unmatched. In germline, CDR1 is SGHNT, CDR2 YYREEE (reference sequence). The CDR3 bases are TGTGCCAGCAGCCCTGGTGGGACAGGGGGTTACCGGGCGGTGTACTTC. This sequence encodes CASSPGGTGGYRAVYF.

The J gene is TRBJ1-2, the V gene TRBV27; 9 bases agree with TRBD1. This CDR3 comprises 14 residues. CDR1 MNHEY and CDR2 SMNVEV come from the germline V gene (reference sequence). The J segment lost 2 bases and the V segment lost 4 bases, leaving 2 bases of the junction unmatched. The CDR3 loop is CASSSGTGNYGYTF. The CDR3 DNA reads TGTGCCAGCAGTTCGGGGACAGGGAACTATGGCTACACCTTC.

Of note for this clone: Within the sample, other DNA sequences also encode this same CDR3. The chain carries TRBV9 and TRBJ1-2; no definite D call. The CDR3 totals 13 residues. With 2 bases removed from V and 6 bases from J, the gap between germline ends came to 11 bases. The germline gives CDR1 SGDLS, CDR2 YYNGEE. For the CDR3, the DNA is TGTGCCAGCAGCGTGGCGGGGTTGGATGGCTACACCTTC. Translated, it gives CASSVAGLDGYTF.

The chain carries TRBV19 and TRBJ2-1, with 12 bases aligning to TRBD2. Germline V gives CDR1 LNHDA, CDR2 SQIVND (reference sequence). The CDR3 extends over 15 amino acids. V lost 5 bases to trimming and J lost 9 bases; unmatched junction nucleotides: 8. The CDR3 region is CASSLTSGSLGEQFF. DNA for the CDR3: TGTGCCAGTAGTCTGACTAGCGGGAGTCTGGGTGAGCAGTTCTTC.

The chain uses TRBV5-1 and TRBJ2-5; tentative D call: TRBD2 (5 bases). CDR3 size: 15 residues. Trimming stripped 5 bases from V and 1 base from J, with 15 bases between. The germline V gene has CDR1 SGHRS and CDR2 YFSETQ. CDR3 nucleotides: TGCGCCAGCAGAGCTACTAGTTCAAGCCAAGAGACCCAGTACTTC. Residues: CASRATSSSQETQYF.

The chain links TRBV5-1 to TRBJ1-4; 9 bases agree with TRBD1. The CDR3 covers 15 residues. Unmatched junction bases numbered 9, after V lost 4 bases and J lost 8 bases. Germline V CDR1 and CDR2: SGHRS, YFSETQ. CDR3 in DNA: TGCGCCAGCAGCCCGGGACAGGGACGAGAAGAAAAACTGTTTTTT. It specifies CASSPGQGREEKLFF.

The DNA of the CDR3 is TGTGCCAGCAGAGGACAGCTTAATGAAAAACTGTTTTTT. Amino acid sequence: CASRGQLNEKLFF. The rearrangement joins TRBV6-5 to TRBJ1-4; maybe TRBD1 (6 bases). CDR3 length: 13 residues. Between the trimmed V and J ends, which lost 6 bases and 4 bases, there was a span of 9 bases. The germline V gene encodes CDR1 MNHEY and CDR2 SVGAGI.

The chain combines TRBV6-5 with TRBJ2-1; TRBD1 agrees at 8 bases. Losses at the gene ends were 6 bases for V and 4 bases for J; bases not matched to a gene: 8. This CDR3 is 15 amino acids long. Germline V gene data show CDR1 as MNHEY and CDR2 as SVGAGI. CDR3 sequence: CASSTIQGEYNEQFF. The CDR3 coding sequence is TGTGCCAGCAGCACAATACAGGGGGAATACAATGAGCAGTTCTTC.

The CDR3 is CASSRMSGQASKETQYF. The DNA for the CDR3 is TGTGCCAGCAGCCGAATGTCGGGACAGGCTTCAAAAGAGACCCAGTACTTC. This sequence joins TRBV5-8 and TRBJ2-5; 8 nucleotides match TRBD1. There are 17 residues in the CDR3. With V trimmed by 4 bases and J by 3 bases, 14 bases remained unmatched. Germline loops: CDR1 SGHTS, CDR2 YDEGEE.

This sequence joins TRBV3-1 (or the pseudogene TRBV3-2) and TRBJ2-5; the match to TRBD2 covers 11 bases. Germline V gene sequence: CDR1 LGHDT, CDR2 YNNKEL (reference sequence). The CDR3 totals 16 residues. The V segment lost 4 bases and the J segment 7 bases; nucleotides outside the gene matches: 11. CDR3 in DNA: TGTGCCAGCAGCCCCCGACTAGCGGGGTATTTGGGGACCCAGTACTTC. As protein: CASSPRLAGYLGTQYF.

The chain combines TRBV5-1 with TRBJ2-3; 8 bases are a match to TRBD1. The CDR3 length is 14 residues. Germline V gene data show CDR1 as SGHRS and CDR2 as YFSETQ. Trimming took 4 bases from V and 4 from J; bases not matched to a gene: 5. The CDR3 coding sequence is TGCGCCAGCAGCCCGGGGACAGGAGCAGATACGCAGTATTTT. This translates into CASSPGTGADTQYF. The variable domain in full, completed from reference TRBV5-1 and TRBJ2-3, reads KAGVTQTPRYLIKTRGQQVTLSCSPISGHRSVSWYQQTPGQGLQFLFEYFSETQRNKGNFPGRFSGRQFSNSRSEMNVSTLELGDSALYLCASSPGTGADTQYFGPGTRLTVL.

The CDR3, as DNA: TGTGCCAGCAGTTCCCCGACAGCCGAAGGTTTATACGAGCAGTACTTC. Translating it yields CASSSPTAEGLYEQYF. The genes are TRBV28 and TRBJ2-7; perhaps TRBD1 as D (5 bases). V lost 4 bases to trimming and J lost 4 bases, with 20 bases between them. Germline values: CDR1 MDHEN, CDR2 SYDVKM. The CDR3 extends over 16 amino acids.

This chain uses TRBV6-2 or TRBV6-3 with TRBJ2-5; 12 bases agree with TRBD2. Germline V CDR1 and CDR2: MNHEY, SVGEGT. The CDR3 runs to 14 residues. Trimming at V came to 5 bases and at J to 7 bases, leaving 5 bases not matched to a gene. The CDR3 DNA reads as TGTGCCAGCAGTCCGGGACTAGCGGGCGGGACCCAGTACTTC. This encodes CASSPGLAGGTQYF.

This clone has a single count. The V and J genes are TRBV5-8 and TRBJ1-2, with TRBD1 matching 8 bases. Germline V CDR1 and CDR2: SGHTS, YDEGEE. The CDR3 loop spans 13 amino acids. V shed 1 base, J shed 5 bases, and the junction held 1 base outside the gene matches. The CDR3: CASSLQGAYGYTF. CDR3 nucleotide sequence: TGTGCCAGCAGCTTGCAGGGGGCATATGGCTACACCTTC. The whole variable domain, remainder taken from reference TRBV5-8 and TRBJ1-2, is EAGVTQSPTHLIKTRGQQATLRCSPISGHTSVYWYQQALGLGLQFLLWYDEGEERNRGNFPPRFSGRQFPNYSSELNVNALELEDSALYLCASSLQGAYGYTFGSGTRLTVV.

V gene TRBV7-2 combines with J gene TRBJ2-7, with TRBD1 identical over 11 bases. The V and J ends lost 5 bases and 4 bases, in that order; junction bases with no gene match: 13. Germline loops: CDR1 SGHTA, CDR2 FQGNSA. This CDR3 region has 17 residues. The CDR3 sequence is CASSLLVGQGAYYEQYF. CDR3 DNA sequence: TGTGCCAGCAGCCTTCTGGTAGGACAGGGGGCTTATTACGAGCAGTACTTC. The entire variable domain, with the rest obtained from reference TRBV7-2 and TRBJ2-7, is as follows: GAGVSQSPSNKVTEKGKDVELRCDPISGHTALYWYRQSLGQGLEFLIYFQGNSAPDKSGLPSDRFSAERTGGSVSTLTIQRTQQEDSAVYLCASSLLVGQGAYYEQYFGPGTRLTVT.

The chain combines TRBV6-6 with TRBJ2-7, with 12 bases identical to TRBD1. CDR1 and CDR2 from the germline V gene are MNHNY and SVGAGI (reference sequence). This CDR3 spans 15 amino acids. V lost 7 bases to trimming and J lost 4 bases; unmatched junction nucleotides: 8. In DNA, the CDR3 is TGTGCCAGCAACCAACCGGGACAGGGGGCTTACGAGCAGTACTTC. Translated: CASNQPGQGAYEQYF.

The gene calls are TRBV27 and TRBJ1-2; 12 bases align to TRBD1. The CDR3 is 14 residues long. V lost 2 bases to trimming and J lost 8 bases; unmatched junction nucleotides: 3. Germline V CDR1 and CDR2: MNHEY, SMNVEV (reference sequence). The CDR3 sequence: CASSLTGTGGGYTF. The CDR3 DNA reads TGTGCCAGCAGTTTAACCGGGACAGGGGGCGGCTACACCTTC.

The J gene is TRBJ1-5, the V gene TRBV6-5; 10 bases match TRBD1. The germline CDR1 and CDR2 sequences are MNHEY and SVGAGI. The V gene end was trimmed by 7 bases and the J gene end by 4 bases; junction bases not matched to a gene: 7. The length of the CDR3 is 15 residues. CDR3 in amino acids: CASKAGTGANQPQHF. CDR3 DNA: TGTGCCAGCAAAGCCGGGACAGGGGCGAATCAGCCCCAGCATTTT.